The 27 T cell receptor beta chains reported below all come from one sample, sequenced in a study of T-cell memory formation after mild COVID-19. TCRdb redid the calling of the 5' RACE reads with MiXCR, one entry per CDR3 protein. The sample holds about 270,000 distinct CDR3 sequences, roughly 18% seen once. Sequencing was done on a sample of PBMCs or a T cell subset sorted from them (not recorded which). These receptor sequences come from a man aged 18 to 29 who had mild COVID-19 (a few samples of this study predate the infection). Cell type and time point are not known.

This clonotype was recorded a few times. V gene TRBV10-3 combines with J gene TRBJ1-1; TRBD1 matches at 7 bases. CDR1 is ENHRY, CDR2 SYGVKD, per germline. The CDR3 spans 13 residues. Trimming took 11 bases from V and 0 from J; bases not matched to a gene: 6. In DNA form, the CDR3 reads TGTGCCGCGCAGGACAGGCTGAACACTGAAGCTTTCTTT. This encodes CAAQDRLNTEAFF.

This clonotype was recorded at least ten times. The CDR3 DNA reads as TGCAGTGCTTACGAACTAGCGGGGGGTTTGGGGGTCACAGATACGCAGTATTTT. The encoded protein is CSAYELAGGLGVTDTQYF. The chain is built from TRBV20-1 and TRBJ2-3; 12 bases align to TRBD2. Germline V gives CDR1 DFQATT, CDR2 SNEGSKA (reference sequence). Losses at the gene ends were 5 bases for V and 2 bases for J; bases not matched to a gene: 14. The CDR3 consists of 18 residues.

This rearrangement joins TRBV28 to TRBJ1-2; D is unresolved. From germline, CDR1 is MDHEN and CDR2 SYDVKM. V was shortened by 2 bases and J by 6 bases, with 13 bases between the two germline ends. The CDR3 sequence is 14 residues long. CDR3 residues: CASSLTQAGDGYTF. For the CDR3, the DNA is TGTGCCAGCAGTTTAACTCAAGCGGGAGATGGCTACACCTTC.

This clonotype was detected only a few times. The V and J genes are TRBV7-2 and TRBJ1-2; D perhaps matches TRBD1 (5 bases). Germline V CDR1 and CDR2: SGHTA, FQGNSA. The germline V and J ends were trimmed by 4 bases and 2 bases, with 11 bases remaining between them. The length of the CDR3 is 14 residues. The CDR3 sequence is CASSSDIKNYGYTF. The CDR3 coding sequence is TGTGCCAGCAGCTCGGACATAAAGAACTATGGCTACACCTTC.

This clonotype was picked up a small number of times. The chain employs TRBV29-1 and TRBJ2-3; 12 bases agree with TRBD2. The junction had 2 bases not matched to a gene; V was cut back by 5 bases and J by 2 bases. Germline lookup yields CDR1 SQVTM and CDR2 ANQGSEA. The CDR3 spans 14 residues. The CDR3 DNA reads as TGCAGCGTTCGACTAGCGGGGGACACAGATACGCAGTATTTT. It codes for CSVRLAGDTDTQYF.

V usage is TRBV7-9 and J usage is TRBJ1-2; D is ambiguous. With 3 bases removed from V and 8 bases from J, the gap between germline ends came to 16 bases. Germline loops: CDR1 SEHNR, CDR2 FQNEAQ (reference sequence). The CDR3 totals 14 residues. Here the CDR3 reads CASSFPHSEEGYTF. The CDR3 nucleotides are TGTGCCAGCAGCTTTCCGCACTCGGAGGAAGGCTACACCTTC.

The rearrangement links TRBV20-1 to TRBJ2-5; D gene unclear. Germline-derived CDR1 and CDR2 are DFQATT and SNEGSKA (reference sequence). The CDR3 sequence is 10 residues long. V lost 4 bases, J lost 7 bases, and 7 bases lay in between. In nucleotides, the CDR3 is TGCAGTGCTACCACGAGGACCCAGTACTTC. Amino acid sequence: CSATTRTQYF.

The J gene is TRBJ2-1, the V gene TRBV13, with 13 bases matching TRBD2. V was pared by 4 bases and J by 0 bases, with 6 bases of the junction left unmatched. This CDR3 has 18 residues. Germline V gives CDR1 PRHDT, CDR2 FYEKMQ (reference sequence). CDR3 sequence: CASSSPGLAGSSYNEQFF. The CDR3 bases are TGTGCCAGCAGCTCCCCGGGACTAGCGGGGAGCTCCTACAATGAGCAGTTCTTC.

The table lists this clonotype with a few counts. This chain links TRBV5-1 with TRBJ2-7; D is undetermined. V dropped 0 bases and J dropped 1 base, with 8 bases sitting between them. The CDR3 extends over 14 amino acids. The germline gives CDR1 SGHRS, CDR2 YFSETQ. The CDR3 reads CASSLEPTSYEQYF. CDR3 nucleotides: TGCGCCAGCAGCTTGGAGCCCACTTCCTACGAGCAGTACTTC.

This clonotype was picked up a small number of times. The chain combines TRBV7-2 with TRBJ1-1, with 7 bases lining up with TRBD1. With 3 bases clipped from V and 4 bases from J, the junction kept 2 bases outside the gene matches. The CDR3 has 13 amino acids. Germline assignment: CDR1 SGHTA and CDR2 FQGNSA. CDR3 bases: TGTGCCAGCAGCTTTCGACAGGGCACTGAAGCTTTCTTT. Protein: CASSFRQGTEAFF.

CDR3 DNA: TGTGCCAGCAGCTTGGGACGGCGGTACGAGCAGTACTTC. Encoded protein: CASSLGRRYEQYF. The V call is TRBV5-6, the J call TRBJ2-7; no clear D gene. Germline V CDR1 and CDR2: SGHDT, YYEEEE. CDR3 length: 13 residues. Trimming took 0 bases from V and 4 from J, leaving 8 bases between them.

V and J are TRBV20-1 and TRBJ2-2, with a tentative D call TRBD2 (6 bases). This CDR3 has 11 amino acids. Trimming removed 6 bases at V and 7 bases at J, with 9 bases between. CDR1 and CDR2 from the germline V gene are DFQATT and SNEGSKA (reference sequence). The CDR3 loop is CSARGIGELFF. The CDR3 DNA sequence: TGCAGTGCGCGGGGCATCGGGGAGCTGTTTTTT.

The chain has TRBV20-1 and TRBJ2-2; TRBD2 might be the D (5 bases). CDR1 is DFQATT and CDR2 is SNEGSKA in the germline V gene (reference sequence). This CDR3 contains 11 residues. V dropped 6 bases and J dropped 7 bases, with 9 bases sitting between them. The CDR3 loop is CSARGGGELFF. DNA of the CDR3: TGCAGTGCCCGGGGTGGCGGGGAGCTGTTTTTT.

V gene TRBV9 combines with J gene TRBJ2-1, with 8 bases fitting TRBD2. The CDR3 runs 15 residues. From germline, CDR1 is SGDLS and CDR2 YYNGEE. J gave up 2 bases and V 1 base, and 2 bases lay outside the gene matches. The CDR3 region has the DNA TGTGCCAGCAGCGTAACAGCGGGGGCCTACAATGAGCAGTTCTTC. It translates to CASSVTAGAYNEQFF.

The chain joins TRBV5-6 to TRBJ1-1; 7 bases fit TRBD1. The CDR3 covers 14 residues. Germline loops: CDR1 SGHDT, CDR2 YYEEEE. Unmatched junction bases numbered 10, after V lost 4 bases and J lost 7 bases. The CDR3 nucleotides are TGTGCCAGCAGCGTTACAGGGGAAAATGGTGAAGCTTTCTTT. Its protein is CASSVTGENGEAFF.

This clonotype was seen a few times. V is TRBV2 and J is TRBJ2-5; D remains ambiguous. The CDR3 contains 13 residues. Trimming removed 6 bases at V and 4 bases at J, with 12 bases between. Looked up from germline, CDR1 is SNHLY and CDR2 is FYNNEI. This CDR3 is CASSVGPIETQYF. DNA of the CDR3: TGTGCCAGCAGCGTCGGGCCGATAGAGACCCAGTACTTC.

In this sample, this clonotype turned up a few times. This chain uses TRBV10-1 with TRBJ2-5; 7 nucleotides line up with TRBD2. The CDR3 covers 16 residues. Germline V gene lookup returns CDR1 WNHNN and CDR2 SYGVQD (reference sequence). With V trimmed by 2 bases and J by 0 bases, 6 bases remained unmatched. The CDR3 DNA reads TGCGCCAGCAGTGAGGACAGCGGGGTGAACCAAGAGACCCAGTACTTC. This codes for CASSEDSGVNQETQYF.

The CDR3: CATSDFGGGSTDTQYF. The CDR3 DNA follows: TGTGCCACCAGTGACTTTGGCGGGGGGTCCACAGATACGCAGTATTTT. V usage is TRBV24-1 and J usage is TRBJ2-3, with 8 bases lining up with TRBD2. This CDR3 comprises 16 residues. Germline assignment: CDR1 KGHDR and CDR2 SFDVKD. Germline trimming cut 4 bases from V and 2 bases from J; bases unmatched to any gene: 7.

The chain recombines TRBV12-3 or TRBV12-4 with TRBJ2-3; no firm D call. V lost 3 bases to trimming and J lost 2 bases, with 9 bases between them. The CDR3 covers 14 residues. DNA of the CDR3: TGTGCCAGCAGTTTCCCAGGAACCACAGATACGCAGTATTTT. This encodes CASSFPGTTDTQYF.

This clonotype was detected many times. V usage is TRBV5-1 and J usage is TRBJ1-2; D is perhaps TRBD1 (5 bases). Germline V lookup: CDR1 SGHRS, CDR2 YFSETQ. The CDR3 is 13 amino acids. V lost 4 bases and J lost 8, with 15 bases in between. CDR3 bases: TGCGCCAGCAGCCAGGGCGCATCGGGGGGCTACACCTTC. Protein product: CASSQGASGGYTF. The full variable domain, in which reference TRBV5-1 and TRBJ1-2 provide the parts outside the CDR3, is KAGVTQTPRYLIKTRGQQVTLSCSPISGHRSVSWYQQTPGQGLQFLFEYFSETQRNKGNFPGRFSGRQFSNSRSEMNVSTLELGDSALYLCASSQGASGGYTFGSGTRLTVV.

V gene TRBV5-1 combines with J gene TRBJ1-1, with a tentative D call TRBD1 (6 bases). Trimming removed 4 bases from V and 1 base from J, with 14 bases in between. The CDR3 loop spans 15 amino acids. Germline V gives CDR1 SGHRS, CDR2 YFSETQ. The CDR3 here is CASSTFGQTNTEAFF. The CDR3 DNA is TGCGCCAGCAGCACTTTCGGACAGACGAACACTGAAGCTTTCTTT.

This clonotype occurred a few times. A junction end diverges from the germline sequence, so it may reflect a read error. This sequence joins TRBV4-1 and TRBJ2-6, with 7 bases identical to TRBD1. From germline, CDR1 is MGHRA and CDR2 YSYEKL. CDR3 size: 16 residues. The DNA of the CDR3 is TGTGCCAGCAGCCCACGACAGGGAGCTGGGGCCAACGTCCTGACTTTC. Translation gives CASSPRQGAGANVLTF.

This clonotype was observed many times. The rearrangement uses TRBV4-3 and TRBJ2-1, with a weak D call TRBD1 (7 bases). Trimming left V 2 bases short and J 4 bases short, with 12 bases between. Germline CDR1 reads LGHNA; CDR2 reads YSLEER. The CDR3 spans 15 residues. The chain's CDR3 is CASSQHQGGYNEQFF. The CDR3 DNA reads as TGCGCCAGCAGCCAACACCAGGGGGGATACAATGAGCAGTTCTTC.

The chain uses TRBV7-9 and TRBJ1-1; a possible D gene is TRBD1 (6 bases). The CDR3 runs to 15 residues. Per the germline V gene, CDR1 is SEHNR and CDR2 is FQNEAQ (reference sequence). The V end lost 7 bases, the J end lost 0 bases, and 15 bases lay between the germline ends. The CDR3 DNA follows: TGTGCCAGCATACCTATCGACAGGATGAACACTGAAGCTTTCTTT. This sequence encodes CASIPIDRMNTEAFF.

CDR3 in DNA: TGTGCCAGCAGCCTTACGCCGGGCAGTCACACCGGGGAGCTGTTTTTT. This codes for CASSLTPGSHTGELFF. The rearrangement links TRBV7-9 to TRBJ2-2; D unclear. CDR1 is SEHNR and CDR2 is FQNEAQ in the germline V gene (reference sequence). The CDR3 contains 16 residues. V was clipped by 5 bases and J by 3 bases, with 16 bases between them.

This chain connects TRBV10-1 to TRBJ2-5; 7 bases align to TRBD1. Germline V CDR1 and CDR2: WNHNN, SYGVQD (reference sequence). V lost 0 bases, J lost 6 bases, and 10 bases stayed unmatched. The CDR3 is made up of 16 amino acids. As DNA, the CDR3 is TGCGCCAGCAGTGAGTCGGGACAGAGACGGGGTCAGACCCAGTACTTC. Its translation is CASSESGQRRGQTQYF.

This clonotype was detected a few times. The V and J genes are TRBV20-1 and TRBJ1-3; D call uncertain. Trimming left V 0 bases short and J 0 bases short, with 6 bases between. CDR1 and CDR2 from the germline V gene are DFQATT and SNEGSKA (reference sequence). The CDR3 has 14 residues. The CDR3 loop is CSARELGSGNTIYF. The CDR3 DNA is TGCAGTGCTAGAGAACTGGGCTCTGGAAACACCATATATTTT.